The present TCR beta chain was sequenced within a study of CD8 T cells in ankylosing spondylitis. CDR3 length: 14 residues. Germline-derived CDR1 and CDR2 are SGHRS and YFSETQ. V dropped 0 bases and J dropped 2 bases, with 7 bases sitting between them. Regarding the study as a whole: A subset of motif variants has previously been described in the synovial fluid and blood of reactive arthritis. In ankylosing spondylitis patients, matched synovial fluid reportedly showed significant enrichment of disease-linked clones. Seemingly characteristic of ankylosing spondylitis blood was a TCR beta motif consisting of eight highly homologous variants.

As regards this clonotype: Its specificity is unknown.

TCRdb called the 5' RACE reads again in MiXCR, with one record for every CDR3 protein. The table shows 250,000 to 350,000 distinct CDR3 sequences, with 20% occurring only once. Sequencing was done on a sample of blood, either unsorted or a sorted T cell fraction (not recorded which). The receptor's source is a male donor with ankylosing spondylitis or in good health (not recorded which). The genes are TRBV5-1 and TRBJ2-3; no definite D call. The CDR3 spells CASSLGRPTDTQYF. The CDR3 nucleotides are TGCGCCAGCAGCTTGGGGCGCCCCACAGATACGCAGTATTTT.